The following is a TCR beta chain sequence with its context. Here immunoSEQ multiplex PCR was the method, and the copy in TCRdb shows in-frame clones only, minus some. The sample carries roughly 170,000 clones, approximately 80% recorded once. These data come from a study of blood T cell repertoires in COVID-19. Whole-study context: Acute and convalescent COVID-19 specimens originated in the United States, Italy and Spain.

Trimming took off 5 bases at V and 0 bases at J, with 12 bases between the two ends. The CDR3 loop spans 15 amino acids. Germline loops: CDR1 SGHDN, CDR2 FVKESK. V gene TRBV14 combines with J gene TRBJ2-3; D may be TRBD1 (5 bases). The material sequenced was peripheral blood. The clonotype comes from a human donor in a cohort sampled during active COVID-19. The chain's CDR3 is CASSKGQGSTDTQYF. The CDR3 nucleotides read TGTGCCAGCAGCAAGGGGCAGGGTAGCACAGATACGCAGTATTTT.